This T cell receptor (beta chain) was obtained from a study of T cells after yellow fever vaccination. General study findings and limits: Reappearing after the booster were most of the clones from primary vaccination (roughly 95% CD4, about 87% CD8). Just a small share of clonotypes turned up in the CD4 compartment as well as the CD8 compartment.

The CDR3 is 14 residues long. V was shortened by 4 bases and J by 2 bases, with 12 bases between the two germline ends. Germline CDR1 is KGHSH and CDR2 is LQKENI. TCRdb called the 5' RACE reads again in MiXCR, with one record for every CDR3 protein. Of some 300,000 distinct CDR3 sequences in the sample, roughly 8.7% were seen once. Points on this clonotype: Its antigen is not known.

This rearrangement joins TRBV18 to TRBJ2-7; D is unresolved. The sample was CD4+ T cells sorted from PBMCs, taken 5 days after the yellow fever booster vaccination. The TCR sequence derives from a man aged 18-30 years who received the YFV17D yellow fever vaccine. The CDR3: CASSRTYEAYEQYF. Here the CDR3 DNA reads TGTGCCAGCTCACGGACCTATGAAGCCTACGAGCAGTACTTC. The variable domain in full, completed from reference TRBV18 and TRBJ2-7, reads NAGVMQNPRHLVRRRGQEARLRCSPMKGHSHVYWYRQLPEEGLKFMVYLQKENIIDESGMPKERFSAEFPKEGPSILRIQQVVRGDSAAYFCASSRTYEAYEQYFGPGTRLTVT.